Listed below are T cell receptor beta chains from one sample, sequenced in a study of tumor-infiltrating lymphocytes in primary liver carcinoma. TCRdb passed the multiplex PCR reads through MiXCR, listing each CDR3 protein once. The repertoire consists of under 45,000 distinct CDR3 sequences, with 73% occurring once and the leading ten covering 19%. The specimen was liver tumor tissue from sampling region 2. The receptors were sampled from a man aged 35 to 55 with primary liver carcinoma and hepatitis B virus infection. CDR3s include the opening cysteine and the closing phenylalanine or tryptophan. Fields, in order: CDR3 protein, CDR3 DNA, J gene, V gene, D gene, clone size. A D gene is named only where the DNA matches it firmly. Clone sizes are given selectively: once, few, many, or a class where the clone is expanded.

CASRPGTGGEMENSHLHF TGTGCCAGTCGACCCGGGACAGGGGGCGAGATGGAGAATTCACACCTCCACTTT TRBJ1-6 TRBV28 TRBD1 .
CVSSDVAEQFF TGTGTCAGCAGTGACGTCGCGGAGCAGTTCTTC TRBJ2-1 TRBV2 . once
CASIHGGGGSYNEQLF TGTGCCAGCATCCACGGAGGGGGCGGGTCCTACAATGAGCAGCTCTTC TRBJ2-1 TRBV6-2/TRBV6-3 . .
CASSGGQGAYQPQHF TGTGCCAGCAGTGGTGGACAGGGGGCTTATCAGCCCCAGCATTTT TRBJ1-5 TRBV28 TRBD1 many
CASRDGLAGGQETQYF TGTGCCAGCAGGGACGGGCTAGCGGGAGGGCAAGAGACCCAGTACTTC TRBJ2-5 TRBV6-6 TRBD2 many
CIVAQTGLHEQYF TGCATCGTTGCCCAGACAGGACTCCACGAGCAGTACTTC TRBJ2-7 TRBV29-1 . .
CASSLDFRSYTF TGTGCCAGCAGCTTGGACTTCAGGAGCTACACCTTC TRBJ1-2 TRBV5-5 . once
CASSESGGCPNYCYTF TGCGCCAGCAGTGAGTCCGGCGGATGTCCTAACTATTGCTACACCTTC TRBJ1-2 TRBV10-2 . .
CAMTGTDQAPYHF TGTGCCATGACCGGGACAGACCAGGCGCCCTATCATTTT TRBJ1-5 TRBV10-3 TRBD1 .
CASSPRQGVGYTF TGTGCGAGCAGCCCCCGACAGGGAGTAGGCTACACCTTC TRBJ1-2 TRBV14 TRBD1 .
CASTLGRGVYNEQFF TGTGCCAGCACCCTAGGCCGGGGAGTCTACAATGAGCAGTTCTTC TRBJ2-1 TRBV6-1 . once
CASGPSGGGPALPSTDTQYF TGCGCCAGCGGACCTTCAGGGGGCGGCCCTGCGCTCCCTAGCACAGATACGCAGTATTTT TRBJ2-3 TRBV5-1 TRBD1 .
CASSLGVPGLPHNEQFF TGTGCCAGCAGCTTAGGCGTACCGGGACTCCCCCACAATGAGCAGTTCTTC TRBJ2-1 TRBV11-3 . medium-sized
CASSYGDENEELFF TGTGCCAGCAGTTACGGGGACGAGAATGAAGAACTGTTTTTT TRBJ1-4 TRBV6-6 . .
CGSSLAVNIEAFF TGTGGTAGCAGCTTAGCAGTTAACATTGAAGCTTTCTTT TRBJ1-1 TRBV11-3 . once
CASSTEQETQCF TGTGCCAGCAGTACGGAACAAGAGACCCAGTGCTTC TRBJ2-5 TRBV5-4 . .
CASSEPQGNEQFF TGTGCCAGCAGTGAACCCCAGGGGAATGAGCAGTTCTTC TRBJ2-1 TRBV6-1 . medium-sized
CASFKPGDTEAFF TGTGCCAGTTTCAAGCCGGGGGACACTGAAGCTTTCTTT TRBJ1-1 TRBV28 . .
CAISADRGRIDTQYF TGTGCCATCAGTGCTGACAGGGGGCGCATAGATACGCAGTATTTT TRBJ2-3 TRBV10-3 TRBD1 .
CVSSRQGYTEAFF TGTGTCAGCAGTCGACAGGGATACACTGAAGCTTTCTTT TRBJ1-1 TRBV6-2/TRBV6-3 TRBD1 .
CASSYGLADDTDTQYF TGTGCCAGCAGCTACGGACTAGCGGACGACACAGATACGCAGTATTTT TRBJ2-3 TRBV7-8 TRBD2 many
CASGIAGGAGSRNEQFF TGTGCCAGCGGCATAGCCGGGGGTGCGGGGAGCAGAAATGAGCAGTTCTTC TRBJ2-1 TRBV5-6 . .
CSEQLTGGRYNEQFF TGCAGCGAACAACTAACGGGAGGGCGCTACAATGAACAGTTCTTC TRBJ2-1 TRBV29-1 TRBD2 .
CTSSPGRQGSNQPQHF TGTACCAGCAGTCCAGGTCGACAGGGGAGTAATCAGCCCCAGCATTTT TRBJ1-5 TRBV28 TRBD1 .
CASSVGPADNEQFF TGTGCCAGCAGCGTGGGCCCAGCGGACAATGAGCAGTTCTTC TRBJ2-1 TRBV11-1 . .
CTSSSAGQEAYEQYF TGTACCAGCAGCTCAGCGGGACAGGAGGCCTACGAGCAGTACTTC TRBJ2-7 TRBV7-8 . few
CVSCRDYDQTQYF TGTGTCAGCTGCCGGGACTATGATCAGACCCAGTACTTC TRBJ2-5 TRBV6-1 TRBD2 .
CSVGADRGRTEIQYF TGCAGCGTTGGAGCGGACAGGGGGCGAACAGAGATCCAGTACTTC TRBJ2-5 TRBV29-1 TRBD1 .
CASSTGGDRGISLSGANVLTF TGTGCCAGCAGCACGGGGGGAGATAGGGGCATCTCCCTCTCTGGGGCCAACGTCCTGACTTTC TRBJ2-6 TRBV11-2 TRBD2 .
CASNTGVGNTEAFF TGTGCCAGCAACACTGGGGTCGGGAACACTGAAGCTTTCTTT TRBJ1-1 TRBV6-5 . .
CSAMTSGTDTPYEQYF TGCAGCGCAATGACATCTGGGACAGACACTCCCTACGAGCAGTACTTC TRBJ2-7 TRBV29-1 TRBD1 .
CASTYRRTNEKPFF TGTGCCAGCACCTACAGGAGAACTAATGAAAAACCGTTTTTT TRBJ1-4 TRBV7-3 . few
CACSYGGLYEQYF TGTGCCTGCAGTTACGGGGGCCTCTACGAGCAGTACTTC TRBJ2-7 TRBV28 . .
CASSLVGEANVLAF TGTGCCAGCAGCCTAGTAGGGGAGGCCAACGTCCTGGCTTTC TRBJ2-6 TRBV11-2 . .
CTSSPRGRQNTEAFF TGCACCAGCAGCCCCAGGGGACGTCAGAACACTGAAGCTTTCTTT TRBJ1-1 TRBV5-1 . .
CASSQDLQGQGSSYSPPLHF TGCGCCAGCAGCCAAGATCTCCAAGGGCAGGGGTCTTCCTATAGTCCACCCCTCCACTTT TRBJ1-6 TRBV4-3 . once
CASIIRETGSQPQHF TGTGCCAGCATTATCCGGGAGACAGGGAGTCAACCCCAGCATTTT TRBJ1-5 TRBV25-1 TRBD1 .
CASSRSSGTRGAGDGYTF TGTGCCAGCAGCCGGTCCTCCGGGACAAGGGGCGCTGGTGATGGCTACACCTTC TRBJ1-2 TRBV11-2 . .
CASSQETTGSAYTQYF TGCGCCAGCAGCCAAGAAACTACCGGGAGTGCATATACGCAGTATTTT TRBJ2-3 TRBV4-1 . .
CASSLGLAGTGELFF TGTGCCAGCAGCTTGGGACTAGCGGGCACCGGGGAGCTGTTTTTT TRBJ2-2 TRBV5-6 TRBD2 medium-sized
CAWSIGQGYEQYF TGTGCCTGGAGTATCGGACAGGGATACGAGCAGTACTTC TRBJ2-7 TRBV30 TRBD1 many
CASSQQGGETEAFF TGTGCCAGCAGTCAGCAGGGAGGAGAAACTGAAGCTTTCTTT TRBJ1-1 TRBV2 . many
CASSLDHRGKYTGELFF TGTGCTAGCAGCTTAGATCATCGGGGTAAGTACACCGGGGAGCTGTTTTTT TRBJ2-2 TRBV11-2 . .
CASTLQLDNYGYTF TGTGCCAGCACCTTACAGTTGGACAACTATGGCTACACCTTC TRBJ1-2 TRBV6-6 . .
CASSRTLVPPLHF TGTGCCAGCAGCCGCACACTGGTTCCACCCCTTCACTTT TRBJ1-6 TRBV11-1 . .
CAGNYDSYQPQHF TGTGCCGGCAATTACGACAGCTATCAGCCCCAGCATTTT TRBJ1-5 TRBV6-2/TRBV6-3 . .
CSGAGGPLNEQFF TGCAGCGGGGCGGGAGGGCCCCTCAATGAGCAGTTCTTC TRBJ2-1 TRBV29-1 TRBD2 medium-sized
CASSSRDGNGYTF TGTGCCAGCAGCTCCAGGGACGGGAATGGCTACACCTTC TRBJ1-2 TRBV28 . many
CASSDRSLQPQHF TGTGCCAGCAGTGACCGTTCCCTCCAGCCCCAGCATTTT TRBJ1-5 TRBV6-2/TRBV6-3 . .
CASSSYLNTEAFF TGTGCCAGCAGTTCTTACTTGAACACTGAAGCTTTCTTT TRBJ1-1 TRBV12-3/TRBV12-4 . many
CASSFQRGYEQYF TGTGCCAGCAGTTTTCAGCGTGGCTACGAGCAGTACTTC TRBJ2-7 TRBV6-6 . .